This T cell receptor (beta chain) is from a study of CD8 T cells in ankylosing spondylitis (dated by TCRdb to the late 2010s). Broadly, across the study: To find TCR variants linked to disease, the study profiled T cell receptor beta repertoires in ankylosing spondylitis patients and healthy donors. The full study cohort comprised around 23 ankylosing spondylitis patients and 85 to 120 healthy donors. Samples of peripheral blood were taken, and for ankylosing spondylitis patients, synovial fluid was collected as well. Results the study describes overall, beyond this receptor: Some of the motif variants had been reported before in the synovial fluid and blood of reactive arthritis patients, a finding that suggests common disease-initiation mechanisms. In peripheral blood, the disease-linked clones were found at relatively low frequencies and had a CD8+ phenotype. According to the report, matched synovial fluid samples from ankylosing spondylitis patients were significantly enriched for the disease-linked clones. A TCR beta motif of fewer than 10 highly homologous amino acid variants appeared characteristic of blood from ankylosing spondylitis patients.

This sample was sequenced with an Illumina HiSeq 2500. Quantitative 5'-RACE with molecular barcodes was used to prepare TCR beta libraries. In the original analysis: A new computational method, built on a probabilistic model of VDJ rearrangement, was used to identify disease-linked TCR variants. TCRdb took the public reads, trimmed them with fastp at Q25, ran MiXCR for clone calling and kept in-frame beta chains. Here each entry gathers all rows of one CDR3 protein and keeps the most common genes and DNA. The V and J calls were not made by the authors but by TCRdb's processing. Within this sample are 250,000 to 350,000 distinct CDR3 sequences, with around 20% of them counted one time only. The top ten constitute roughly 8% of the sample. This clonotype turned up a few times. It has no known antigen specificity. No qualities accompany the bases; no much larger clone lies one base away. Sequences were obtained from blood, either unsorted or a sorted T cell fraction (not recorded which). The sequence was obtained from a male donor with ankylosing spondylitis or in good health (not recorded which).

The DNA sequence is as follows: TGTGCCAGCAGCTTAGGACTAGGGAATTCACCCCTCCACTTT. Its protein product is CASSLGLGNSPLHF. The chain links TRBV7-6 with TRBJ1-6; confidence is insufficient to name the D gene. V is pared back by 1 base and J by 7 bases, with 8 bases lying between the germline termini. According to the germline V gene, CDR1 reads SGHVS and CDR2 reads FNYEAQ. From cysteine to phenylalanine, the CDR3 is 14 amino acids long. The only DNA kept is the CDR3, 42 bases in frame from the first base.